The 20 T cell receptor beta chains below were found in one sample sequenced in a study of T cell responses to AZD1222 COVID-19 vaccine. Only in-frame clones appear in the TCRdb table, and some are missing; sequencing was by immunoSEQ multiplex PCR. The sample comprises about 180,000 clones, 70% to 90% of which are singletons, and more than 0.4% rests with the top ten. The sample was peripheral blood, taken on day 0 of AZD1222 vaccination. All receptors derive from an adult in good health.

This clone was observed a few times. This chain connects TRBV6-1 to TRBJ2-1; 9 bases are a match to TRBD2. There are 15 residues in the CDR3. Germline assignment: CDR1 MNHNS and CDR2 SASEGT. V lost 0 bases and J lost 5; bases outside the gene matches: 2. CDR3 DNA: TGTGCCAGCAGTGAAGCTAGCGGGGGACACAATGAGCAGTTCTTC. Translation: CASSEASGGHNEQFF.

The CDR3 coding sequence is TGCGCCAGCAGCCCCGACAGGGGCGGCTATGGCTACACCTTC. This translates into CASSPDRGGYGYTF. The chain has TRBV4-3 and TRBJ1-2, with TRBD1 matching over 8 bases. In germline, CDR1 is LGHNA, CDR2 YSLEER. The CDR3 runs to 14 residues. Trimming cost V 4 bases and J 4 bases; bases outside gene matches: 5.

The J gene is TRBJ2-1, the V gene TRBV19; 13 positions agree with TRBD2. The J segment lost 7 bases and the V segment lost 4 bases, leaving 4 bases of the junction unmatched. Germline CDR1 reads LNHDA; CDR2 reads SQIVND (reference sequence). The CDR3 sequence is 15 residues long. The CDR3 DNA follows: TGTGCCAGTAGTACCGGACTAGCGGGGGCTAATGAGCAGTTCTTC. This encodes CASSTGLAGANEQFF.

The rearrangement uses TRBV28 and TRBJ1-5; no firm D call. There are 13 residues in the CDR3. V lost 3 bases and J 8 bases, leaving 11 bases between the germline ends. Germline CDR1 is MDHEN and CDR2 is SYDVKM. In DNA, the CDR3 is TGTGCCAGCAGTTTCCCGGACGGGAAGCCCCAGCATTTT. This codes for CASSFPDGKPQHF.

The rearrangement uses TRBV5-4 and TRBJ2-5, with 7 bases matching TRBD1. The germline CDR1 and CDR2 sequences are SGHNT and YYREEE (reference sequence). The CDR3 is 15 amino acids. V dropped 3 bases and J dropped 3; count of bases not matched to a gene: 8. The CDR3 coding sequence is TGTGCCAGCAGCTACCCCTCCGGGACAGAAGAGACCCAGTACTTC. Its translation: CASSYPSGTEETQYF. Supplemented by reference TRBV5-4 and TRBJ2-5, the full variable domain reads ETGVTQSPTHLIKTRGQQVTLRCSSQSGHNTVSWYQQALGQGPQFIFQYYREEENGRGNFPPRFSGLQFPNYSSELNVNALELDDSALYLCASSYPSGTEETQYFGPGTRLLVL.

V and J are TRBV18 and TRBJ2-7; D is possibly TRBD1 (6 bases). CDR1 is KGHSH and CDR2 is LQKENI in the germline V gene. The CDR3 is 14 residues long. V was shortened by 3 bases and J by 2 bases, with 11 bases between the two germline ends. This chain's CDR3 is CASSPGTPTYEQYF. The CDR3 DNA reads TGTGCCAGCTCACCCGGGACACCAACCTACGAGCAGTACTTC.

This chain connects TRBV7-9 to TRBJ1-1, with D tentatively TRBD1 (5 bases). Trimming left V 0 bases short and J 1 base short, with 9 bases between. The CDR3 covers 15 residues. Germline V gives CDR1 SEHNR, CDR2 FQNEAQ (reference sequence). CDR3 loop: CASSLAHRRNTEAFF. The CDR3 DNA is TGTGCCAGCAGCTTAGCGCACAGGAGGAACACTGAAGCTTTCTTT. Using reference TRBV7-9 and TRBJ1-1 for the parts outside the CDR3, the full variable domain is DTGVSQNPRHKITKRGQNVTFRCDPISEHNRLYWYRQTLGQGPEFLTYFQNEAQLEKSRLLSDRFSAERPKGSFSTLEIQRTEQGDSAMYLCASSLAHRRNTEAFFGQGTRLTVV.

V usage is TRBV18 and J usage is TRBJ1-2; a weak D match, TRBD1 (5 bases). V lost 2 bases to trimming and J lost 8 bases, with 9 bases between them. CDR3 length equals 12 residues. Germline-derived CDR1 and CDR2 are KGHSH and LQKENI. The CDR3 protein is CASSPGGVGYTF. CDR3 DNA sequence: TGTGCCAGCTCACCAGGAGGGGTCGGCTACACCTTC.

A few counts support this clone. The J gene is TRBJ2-5, the V gene TRBV6-5; D unresolved. The V and J ends lost 7 bases and 1 base respectively, with 10 bases between them. The CDR3 is 13 residues long. Germline loops: CDR1 MNHEY, CDR2 SVGAGI. The CDR3 DNA is TGTGCCAGCACCCTAGTTATCCAAGAGACCCAGTACTTC. Translation gives CASTLVIQETQYF.

In this sample, this clone turned up a few times. The chain links TRBV6-6 to TRBJ2-7; D may be TRBD2 (6 bases). V lost 4 bases to trimming and J lost 4 bases, with 11 bases between them. CDR3 size: 13 residues. The germline V gene has CDR1 MNHNY and CDR2 SVGAGI (reference sequence). The CDR3 region is CASSSGTLYEQYF. Here the CDR3 DNA reads TGTGCCAGCAGTTCAGGGACTTTATACGAGCAGTACTTC.

J is TRBJ1-4 and V is TRBV3-1 (or the pseudogene TRBV3-2); D remains unclear. V was shortened by 0 bases and J by 5 bases, with 16 bases between the two germline ends. Germline V CDR1 and CDR2: LGHDT, YNNKEL (reference sequence). CDR3 length: 17 residues. CDR3 sequence reads: CASSQERSRAINEKLFF. CDR3 nucleotides: TGTGCCAGCAGCCAAGAGAGGTCGAGGGCTATCAATGAAAAACTGTTTTTT.

About this clone itself: This specimen includes other DNA sequences encoding the same CDR3. The chain is built from TRBV9 and TRBJ2-5; no reliable D call. Germline V lookup: CDR1 SGDLS, CDR2 YYNGEE. The CDR3 is 12 amino acids. V was shortened by 0 bases and J by 4 bases, with 4 bases between the two germline ends. The CDR3 sequence is CASSVDRETQYF. As DNA, the CDR3 is TGTGCCAGCAGCGTAGATAGAGAGACCCAGTACTTC.

The rearrangement joins TRBV19 to TRBJ1-3; TRBD1 is a possible D gene (5 bases). The CDR3 extends over 14 amino acids. CDR1 and CDR2 (germline): LNHDA, SQIVND (reference sequence). Trimming removed 7 bases from V and 0 bases from J, with 10 bases in between. CDR3 sequence reads: CASKDIFSGNTIYF. The CDR3 nucleotides are TGTGCCAGTAAGGACATTTTCTCTGGAAACACCATATATTTT.

This chain links TRBV25-1 with TRBJ2-7; 14 bases are shared with TRBD2. The trim removed 8 bases at V and 5 bases at J, leaving 5 bases unmatched. CDR1 and CDR2 (germline): MGHDK, SYGVNS. The CDR3 runs to 14 residues. The CDR3, as DNA: TGTGCCAGCGGAGGACTAGCGGGAGGTCACGAGCAGTACTTC. This sequence encodes CASGGLAGGHEQYF.

By sample share, this clone is medium-sized. V usage is TRBV6-4 and J usage is TRBJ1-6; D gene uncertain. This CDR3 comprises 13 residues. Germline V gene data show CDR1 as MRHNA and CDR2 as SNTAGT. V was pared by 2 bases and J by 5 bases, with 4 bases between. CDR3 DNA: TGTGCCAGCAGTGACAGGGATAATTCACCCCTCCACTTT. It translates to CASSDRDNSPLHF.

This chain joins TRBV2 and TRBJ2-7, with D unclear. V was pared by 4 bases and J by 0 bases, with 7 bases between. The germline CDR1 and CDR2 sequences are SNHLY and FYNNEI. The CDR3 consists of 13 residues. DNA of the CDR3: TGTGCCAGCAGTGTAGGCCTCTCCTACGAGCAGTACTTC. Protein: CASSVGLSYEQYF.

The rearrangement joins TRBV19 to TRBJ2-1, with TRBD1 matching over 8 bases. Germline-derived CDR1 and CDR2 are LNHDA and SQIVND (reference sequence). This CDR3 region has 15 residues. V lost 2 bases and J lost 2; bases outside the gene matches: 2. In DNA, the CDR3 is TGTGCCAGTAGTATACAGGGGGCGGCCTACAATGAGCAGTTCTTC. It translates to CASSIQGAAYNEQFF.

The chain carries TRBV27 and TRBJ2-1; 8 positions agree with TRBD2. V was clipped by 3 bases and J by 9 bases; unmatched bases: 16. The CDR3 has 17 amino acids. Germline V gene lookup returns CDR1 MNHEY and CDR2 SMNVEV (reference sequence). CDR3 amino acids: CASSFFERGRRPGEQFF. For the CDR3, the DNA is TGTGCCAGCAGTTTCTTCGAGCGGGGGCGTCGTCCCGGTGAGCAGTTCTTC.

The gene calls are TRBV4-1 and TRBJ2-7; a weak D match, TRBD1 (6 bases). The germline CDR1 and CDR2 sequences are MGHRA and YSYEKL. CDR3 length: 15 amino acids. Trimming left V 0 bases short and J 0 bases short, with 9 bases between. The CDR3 region is CASSQDRTASYEQYF. The CDR3 nucleotides read TGCGCCAGCAGCCAAGACAGGACAGCCTCCTACGAGCAGTACTTC.

This chain connects TRBV2 to TRBJ1-2, with 8 positions matching TRBD1. V gave up 5 bases and J gave up 2 bases; unmatched junction bases: 4. The germline V gene has CDR1 SNHLY and CDR2 FYNNEI. The length of the CDR3 is 14 residues. The CDR3 sequence: CASSPGQENYGYTF. The CDR3 region has the DNA TGTGCCAGCAGTCCGGGACAGGAGAACTATGGCTACACCTTC.